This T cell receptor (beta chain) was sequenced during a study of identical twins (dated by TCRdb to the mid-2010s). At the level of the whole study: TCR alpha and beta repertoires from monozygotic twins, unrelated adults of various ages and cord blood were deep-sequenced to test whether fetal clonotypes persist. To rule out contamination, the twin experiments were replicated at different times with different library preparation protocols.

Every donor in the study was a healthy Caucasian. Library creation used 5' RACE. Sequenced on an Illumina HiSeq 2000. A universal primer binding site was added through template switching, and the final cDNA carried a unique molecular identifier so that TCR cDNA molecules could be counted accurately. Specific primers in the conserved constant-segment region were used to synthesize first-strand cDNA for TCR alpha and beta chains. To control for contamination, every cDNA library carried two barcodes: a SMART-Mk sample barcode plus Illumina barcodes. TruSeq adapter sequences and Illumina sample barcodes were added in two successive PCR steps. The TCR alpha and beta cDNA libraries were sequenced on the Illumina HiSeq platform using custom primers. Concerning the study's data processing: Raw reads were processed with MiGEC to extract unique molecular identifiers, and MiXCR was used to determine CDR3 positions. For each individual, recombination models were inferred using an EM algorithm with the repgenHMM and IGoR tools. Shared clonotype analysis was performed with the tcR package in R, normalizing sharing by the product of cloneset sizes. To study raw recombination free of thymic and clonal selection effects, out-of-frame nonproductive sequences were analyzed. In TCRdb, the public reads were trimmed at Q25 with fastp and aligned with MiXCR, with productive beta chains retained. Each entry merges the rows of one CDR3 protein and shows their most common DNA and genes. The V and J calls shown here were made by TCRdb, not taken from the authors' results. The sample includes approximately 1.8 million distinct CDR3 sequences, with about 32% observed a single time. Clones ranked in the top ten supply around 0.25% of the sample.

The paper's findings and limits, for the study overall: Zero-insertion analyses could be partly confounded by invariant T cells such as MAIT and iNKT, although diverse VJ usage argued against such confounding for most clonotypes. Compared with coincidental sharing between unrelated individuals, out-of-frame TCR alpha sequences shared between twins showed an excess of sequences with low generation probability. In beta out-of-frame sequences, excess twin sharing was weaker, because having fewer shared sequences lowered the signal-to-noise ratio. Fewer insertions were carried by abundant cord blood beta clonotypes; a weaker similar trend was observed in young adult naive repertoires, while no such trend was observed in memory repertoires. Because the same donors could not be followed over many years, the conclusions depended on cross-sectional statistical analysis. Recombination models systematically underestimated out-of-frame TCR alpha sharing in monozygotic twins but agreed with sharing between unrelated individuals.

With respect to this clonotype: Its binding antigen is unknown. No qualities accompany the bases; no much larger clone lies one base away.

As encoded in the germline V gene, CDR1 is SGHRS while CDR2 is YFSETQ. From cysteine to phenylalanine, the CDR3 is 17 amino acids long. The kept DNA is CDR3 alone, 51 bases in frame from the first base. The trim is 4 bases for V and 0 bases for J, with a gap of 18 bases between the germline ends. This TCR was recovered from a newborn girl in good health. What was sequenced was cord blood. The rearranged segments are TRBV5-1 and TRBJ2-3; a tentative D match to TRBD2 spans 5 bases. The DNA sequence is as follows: TGCGCCAGCAGCCCCGGCCTAAGGACTCCTAGCACAGATACGCAGTATTTT. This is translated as CASSPGLRTPSTDTQYF.